The entry that follows covers one T cell receptor (beta chain) sequence. Its antigen is unidentified. This entry comes from a study of cytomegalovirus exposure and HLA in healthy donors. Turning to the study itself: The 500 to 750 first-cohort repertoires and the 95 to 150 validation repertoires shared the same platform, a later analysis reported. Study findings and constraints: According to a later analysis, TCR clusters from the first cohort tended to co-occur in the 110 or so validation repertoires. The study found most TCR sequences rare, yet found some public TCRs in many donors. According to reports, the classifier identified cytomegalovirus status with high specificity and sensitivity.

The germline V and J ends were trimmed by 4 bases and 7 bases, with 20 bases remaining between them. Germline CDR1 reads SGHRS; CDR2 reads YFSETQ. CDR3 length: 16 residues. Using immunoSEQ multiplex PCR, the repertoire was profiled, and TCRdb retains in-frame clones only, with some absent. The sample includes roughly 130,000 clones, nearly 90% of them seen just once. The clonotype originates from a man aged 30-40 years in good health and CMV-seronegative. Source material: PBMCs. The chain recombines TRBV5-1 with TRBJ1-4, with D tentatively TRBD1 (6 bases). The CDR3 coding sequence is TGCGCCAGCAGCACAACGGCGATACAGGGCGGTGAAAAACTGTTTTTT. It is translated as CASSTTAIQGGEKLFF.